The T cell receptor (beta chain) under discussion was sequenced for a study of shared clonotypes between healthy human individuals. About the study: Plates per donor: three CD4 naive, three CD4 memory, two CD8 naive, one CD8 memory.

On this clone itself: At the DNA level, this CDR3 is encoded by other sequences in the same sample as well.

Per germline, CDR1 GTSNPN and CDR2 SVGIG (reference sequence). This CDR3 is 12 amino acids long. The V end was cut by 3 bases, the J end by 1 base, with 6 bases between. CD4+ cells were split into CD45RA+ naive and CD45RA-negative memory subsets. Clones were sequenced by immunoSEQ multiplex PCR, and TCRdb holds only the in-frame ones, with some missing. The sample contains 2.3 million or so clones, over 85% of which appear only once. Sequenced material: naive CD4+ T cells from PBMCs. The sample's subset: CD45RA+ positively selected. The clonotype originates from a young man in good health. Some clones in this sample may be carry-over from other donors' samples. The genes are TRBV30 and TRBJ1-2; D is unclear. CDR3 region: CAWRGGNYGYTF. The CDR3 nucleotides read TGTGCCTGGAGAGGTGGTAACTATGGCTACACCTTC.